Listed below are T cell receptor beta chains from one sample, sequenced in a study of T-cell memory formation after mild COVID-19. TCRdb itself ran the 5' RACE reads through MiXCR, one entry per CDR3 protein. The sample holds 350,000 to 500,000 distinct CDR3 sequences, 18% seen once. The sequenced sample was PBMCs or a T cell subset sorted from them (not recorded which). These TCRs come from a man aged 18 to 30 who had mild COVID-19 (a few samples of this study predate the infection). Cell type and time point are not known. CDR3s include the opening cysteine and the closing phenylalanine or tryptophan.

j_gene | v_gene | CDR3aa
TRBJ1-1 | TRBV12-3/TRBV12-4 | CASRGTGRAFF
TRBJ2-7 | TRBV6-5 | CASSLAGAGYEQYF
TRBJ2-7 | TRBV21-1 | CASSVQGHSYEQYF
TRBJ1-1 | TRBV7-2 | CASSVGLRAFF
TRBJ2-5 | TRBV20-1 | CSARGSVETQYF
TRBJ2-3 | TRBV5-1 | CASSFSGGTDTQYF
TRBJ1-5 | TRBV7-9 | CASSHGGPNQPQHF
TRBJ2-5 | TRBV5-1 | CASSLVAGEEETQYF
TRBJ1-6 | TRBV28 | CASSLASGGTIYNSPLHF
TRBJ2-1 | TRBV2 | CASSDRESLHDEQFF
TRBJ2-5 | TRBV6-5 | CASSYYLRTGLETQYF
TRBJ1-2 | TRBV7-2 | CASSQERIGYTF
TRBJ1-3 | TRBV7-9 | CASRPGPGNTIYF
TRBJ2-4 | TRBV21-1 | CASSKDCREGAKNIQYF
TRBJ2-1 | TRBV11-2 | CASSLFDGDGNEQFF
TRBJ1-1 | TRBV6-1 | CASSRTGPSNTEAFF
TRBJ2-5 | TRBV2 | CASSEGQGGPLETQYF
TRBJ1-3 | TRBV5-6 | CASSRAGSGNTIYF
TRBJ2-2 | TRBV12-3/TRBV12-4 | CASSDNTGELFF
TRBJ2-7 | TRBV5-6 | CASSFPGASGPYEQYF
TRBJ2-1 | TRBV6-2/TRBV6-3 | CASTLILGDEQFF
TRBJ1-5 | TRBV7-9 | CASSLAQGEPQHF
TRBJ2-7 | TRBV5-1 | CASSSTSGGSYEQYF
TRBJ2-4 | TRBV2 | CASSAPSTRNIQYF
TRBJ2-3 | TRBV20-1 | CSARDWGAQGTQYF
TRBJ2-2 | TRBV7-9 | CASSSGTPGPGELFF
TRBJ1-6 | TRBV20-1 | CSARAGSFDSPLHF
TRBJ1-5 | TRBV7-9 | CASSLAGSQPQHF
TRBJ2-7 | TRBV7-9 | CASSPGPTSEQYF
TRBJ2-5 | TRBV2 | CARGTSGGKETQYF
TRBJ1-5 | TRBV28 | CASTTGGFGQPQHF